This T cell receptor (beta chain) emerged from a study of T cell responses to AZD1222 COVID-19 vaccine. General study points: Across the whole spike, CD4 TCRs peaked at regions 160-218 and 743-854.

This clone was picked up a small number of times. Its specificity is not known. Here immunoSEQ multiplex PCR was the method, and the copy in TCRdb shows in-frame clones only, minus some. The data show 150,000 or so clones, 75% to 90% seen once. This TCR came from an adult in good health. The sample in question was peripheral blood, obtained on day 0 of AZD1222 vaccination.

The CDR3: CASSPSTGGSGTF. CDR3 sequence (DNA): TGTGCCAGCTCACCATCGACAGGGGGCAGTGGGACCTTC. V is TRBV18 and J is TRBJ1-2; 10 bases fit TRBD1. The CDR3 runs to 13 residues. J lost 14 bases, V lost 2 bases, and 8 bases had no gene match. From germline, CDR1 is KGHSH and CDR2 LQKENI.